The T cell receptor beta chain under discussion was sequenced for a study of blood T cell repertoires in COVID-19. Background on the study: From T cells, B-cell-depleted T cells, or PBMCs came the material, which was cDNA or gDNA.

Authors' methods: Reference gene primer amplification gave nucleated cell count estimates. Sequenced by immunoSEQ multiplex PCR; TCRdb stores in-frame clones only, minus some. V, J and clone size reflect that table, while D and trimming were determined from the DNA. The sample lists about 240,000 clones, about 81% occurring once. CDR3 length equals 13 residues. Germline V lookup: CDR1 SNHLY, CDR2 FYNNEI. V shed 5 bases and J shed 1 base, with 8 bases lying between them. The clonotype comes from an elderly woman with COVID-19, enrolled during active disease. The chain uses TRBV2 and TRBJ1-1, with a tentative D call TRBD1 (6 bases). Source material: peripheral blood. The CDR3 loop reads CASSRQENTEAFF. DNA of the CDR3: TGTGCCAGCAGTCGACAGGAGAACACTGAAGCTTTCTTT.